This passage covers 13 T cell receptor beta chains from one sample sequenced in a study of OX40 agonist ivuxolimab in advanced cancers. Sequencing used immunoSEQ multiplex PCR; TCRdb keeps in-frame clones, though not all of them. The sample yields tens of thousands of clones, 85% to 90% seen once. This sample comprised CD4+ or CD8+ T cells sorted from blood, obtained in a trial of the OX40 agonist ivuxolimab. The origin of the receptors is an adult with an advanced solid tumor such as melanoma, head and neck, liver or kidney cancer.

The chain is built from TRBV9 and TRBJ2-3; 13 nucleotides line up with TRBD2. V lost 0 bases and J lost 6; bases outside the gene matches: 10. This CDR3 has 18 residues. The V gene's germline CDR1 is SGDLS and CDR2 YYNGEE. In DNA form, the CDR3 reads TGTGCCAGCAGCGTAGATTCTGTCGGGACTAGCGGGATGGATACGCAGTATTTT. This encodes CASSVDSVGTSGMDTQYF.

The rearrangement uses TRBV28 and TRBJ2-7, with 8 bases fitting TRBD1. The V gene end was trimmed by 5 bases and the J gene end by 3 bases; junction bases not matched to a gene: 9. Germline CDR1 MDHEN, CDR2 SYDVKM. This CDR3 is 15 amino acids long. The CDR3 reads CASSRQGLGNYEQYF. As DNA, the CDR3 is TGTGCCAGCAGTAGACAGGGGTTGGGAAACTACGAGCAGTACTTC.

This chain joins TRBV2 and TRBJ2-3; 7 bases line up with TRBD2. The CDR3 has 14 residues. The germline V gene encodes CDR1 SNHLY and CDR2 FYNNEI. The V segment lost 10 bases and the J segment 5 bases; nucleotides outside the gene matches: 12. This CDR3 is CATKLAPAGDTQYF. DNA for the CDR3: TGTGCCACCAAACTAGCGCCCGCGGGAGATACGCAGTATTTT.

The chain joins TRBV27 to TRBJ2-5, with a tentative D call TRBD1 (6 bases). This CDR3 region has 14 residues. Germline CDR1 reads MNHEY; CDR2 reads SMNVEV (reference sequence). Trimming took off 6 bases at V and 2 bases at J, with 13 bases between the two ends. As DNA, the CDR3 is TGTGCCAGCAGCTTACAGGGATGGCAAGAGACCCAGTACTTC. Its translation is CASSLQGWQETQYF.

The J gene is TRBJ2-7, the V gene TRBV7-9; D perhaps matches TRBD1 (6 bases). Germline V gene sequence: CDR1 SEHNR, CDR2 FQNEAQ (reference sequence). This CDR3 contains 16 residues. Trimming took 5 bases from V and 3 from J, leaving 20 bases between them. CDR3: CASSRGAGTTNYEQYF. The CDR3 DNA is TGTGCCAGCAGCCGTGGGGCCGGGACAACTAACTACGAGCAGTACTTC.

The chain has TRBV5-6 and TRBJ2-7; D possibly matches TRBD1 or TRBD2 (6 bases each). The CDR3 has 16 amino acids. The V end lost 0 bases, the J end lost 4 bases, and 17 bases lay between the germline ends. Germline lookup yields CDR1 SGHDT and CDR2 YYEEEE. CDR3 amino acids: CASSLGSGGPQYEQYF. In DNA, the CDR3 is TGTGCCAGCAGCTTGGGGTCCGGGGGCCCCCAATACGAGCAGTACTTC.

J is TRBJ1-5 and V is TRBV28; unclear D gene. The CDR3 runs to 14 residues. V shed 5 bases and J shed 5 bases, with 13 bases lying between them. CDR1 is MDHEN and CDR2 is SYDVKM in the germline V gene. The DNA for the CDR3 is TGTGCCAGCAGTCGTACCTCAGATCATCAGCCCCAGCATTTT. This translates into CASSRTSDHQPQHF.

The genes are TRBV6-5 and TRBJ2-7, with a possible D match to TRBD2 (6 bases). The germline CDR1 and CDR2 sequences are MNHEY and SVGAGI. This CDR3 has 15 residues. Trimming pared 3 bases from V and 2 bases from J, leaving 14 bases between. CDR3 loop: CASSYKLAPTYEQYF. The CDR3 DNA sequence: TGTGCCAGCAGTTATAAGCTAGCGCCCACCTACGAGCAGTACTTC.

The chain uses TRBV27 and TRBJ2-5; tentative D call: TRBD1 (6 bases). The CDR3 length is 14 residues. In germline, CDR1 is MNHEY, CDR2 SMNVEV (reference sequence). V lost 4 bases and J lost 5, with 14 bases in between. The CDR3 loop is CASSSYRALETQYF. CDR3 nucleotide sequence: TGTGCCAGCAGTTCCTACAGGGCCTTGGAGACCCAGTACTTC.

DNA of the CDR3: TGCGCCAGCAGCTTCGGGAATTCCGCGGACACCATATATTTT. Protein: CASSFGNSADTIYF. The V call is TRBV5-1, the J call TRBJ1-3; no reliable D call. The CDR3 is made up of 14 amino acids. Germline CDR1 SGHRS, CDR2 YFSETQ. The V end lost 2 bases, the J end lost 8 bases, and 14 bases lay between the germline ends.

The CDR3 region is CAISERGRRTNEKLFF. The CDR3 DNA reads as TGTGCCATCAGTGAGAGAGGACGGCGAACTAATGAAAAACTGTTTTTT. The genes are TRBV10-3 and TRBJ1-4; D gene ambiguous. V was shortened by 2 bases and J by 1 base, with 11 bases between the two germline ends. From germline, CDR1 is ENHRY and CDR2 SYGVKD. This CDR3 comprises 16 residues.

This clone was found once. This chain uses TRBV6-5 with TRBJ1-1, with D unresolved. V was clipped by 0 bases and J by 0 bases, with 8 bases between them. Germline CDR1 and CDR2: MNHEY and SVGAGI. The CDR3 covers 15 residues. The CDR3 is CASSYSISMNTEAFF. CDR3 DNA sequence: TGTGCCAGCAGTTACTCGATCTCCATGAACACTGAAGCTTTCTTT.

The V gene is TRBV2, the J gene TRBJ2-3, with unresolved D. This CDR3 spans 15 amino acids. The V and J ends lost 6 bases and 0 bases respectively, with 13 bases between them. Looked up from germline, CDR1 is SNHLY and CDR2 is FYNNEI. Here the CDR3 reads CASSRTDASTDTQYF. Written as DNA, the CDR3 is TGTGCCAGCAGCCGGACGGACGCAAGCACAGATACGCAGTATTTT. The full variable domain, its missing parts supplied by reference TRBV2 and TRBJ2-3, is EPEVTQTPSHQVTQMGQEVILRCVPISNHLYFYWYRQILGQKVEFLVSFYNNEISEKSEIFDDQFSVERPDGSNFTLKIRSTKLEDSAMYFCASSRTDASTDTQYFGPGTRLTVL.